This TCR beta chain stems from a study of T cell responses to AZD1222 COVID-19 vaccine. Whole-study results and caveats: The span of vaccine-associated CD4 TCRs extended across spike, with dominance at 160-218 and 743-854. With two AZD1222 doses given, Spike-specific TCR breadth and depth both rose.

The V end lost 6 bases, the J end lost 1 base, and 7 bases lay between the germline ends. Germline V gene sequence: CDR1 LNHDA, CDR2 SQIVND (reference sequence). The CDR3 has 13 residues. Comments on this clone: Its antigen is not known.

Profiled with immunoSEQ multiplex PCR; TCRdb holds only in-frame clones, not every one. The repertoire consists of 120,000 or so clones, with 87% occurring once and the leading ten covering more than 9%. The chain uses TRBV19 and TRBJ1-3; no clear D. The source material was peripheral blood, sampled on day 0 of AZD1222 vaccination. The clonotype comes from an adult in good health. DNA for the CDR3: TGTGCCAGTAGGATTGGTTCTGGAAACACCATATATTTT. It codes for CASRIGSGNTIYF.